This T cell receptor (beta chain) was profiled in a study of human T cells and chemical hapten exposure. TCRdb processed the RACE reads anew with MiXCR; each CDR3 protein has one entry. The sample has about 180,000 distinct CDR3 sequences, 25% to 30% seen once. The V gene lost 4 bases and the J gene lost 0 bases, with 15 bases spanning the gap. This CDR3 region has 16 residues. From germline, CDR1 is LGHDT and CDR2 YNNKEL (reference sequence). Time point of the sample: pre-sensitization, week 0. The treatment denotes: therapeutic diphenylcyclopropenone sensitization with weekly scalp DPC. The specimen was whole blood, collected in connection with sensitization to the hapten diphenylcyclopropenone (DPC). This clonotype was sampled from a woman aged 30 to 39 with alopecia areata. Some clones in this sample may be carry-over from other donors' samples. The chain joins TRBV3-1 to TRBJ1-2; D unresolved. The CDR3 region has the DNA TGTGCCAGCAGCCCTAATCGGGCGGCCGCTAACTATGGCTACACCTTC. Translated, it gives CASSPNRAAANYGYTF.